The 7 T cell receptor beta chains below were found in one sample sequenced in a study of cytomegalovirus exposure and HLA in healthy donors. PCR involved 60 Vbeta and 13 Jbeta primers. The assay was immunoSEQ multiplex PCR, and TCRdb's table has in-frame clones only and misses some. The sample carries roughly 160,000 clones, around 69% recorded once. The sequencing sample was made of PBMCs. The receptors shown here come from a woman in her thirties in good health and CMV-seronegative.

As DNA, the CDR3 is TGTGCCATCTCGACGGGGAATCAGCCCCAGCATTTT. Amino acid sequence: CAISTGNQPQHF. J is TRBJ1-5 and V is TRBV2; the D is unclear. Trimming removed 10 bases at V and 4 bases at J, with 11 bases between. The CDR3 sequence is 12 residues long. CDR1 is SNHLY, CDR2 FYNNEI, per germline.

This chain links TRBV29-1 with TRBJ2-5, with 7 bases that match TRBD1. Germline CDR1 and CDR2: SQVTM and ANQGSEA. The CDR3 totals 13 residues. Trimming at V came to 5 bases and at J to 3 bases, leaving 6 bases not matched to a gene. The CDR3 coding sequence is TGCAGCGTTTCCTTGCAGGGGGAAGAGACCCAGTACTTC. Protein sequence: CSVSLQGEETQYF.

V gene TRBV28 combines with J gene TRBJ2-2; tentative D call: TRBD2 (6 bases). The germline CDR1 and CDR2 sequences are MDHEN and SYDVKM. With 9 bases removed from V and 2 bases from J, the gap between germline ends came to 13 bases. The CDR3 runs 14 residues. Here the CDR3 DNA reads TGTGCCAGTTTTAAGCGGGCAAACACCGGGGAGCTGTTTTTT. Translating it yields CASFKRANTGELFF.

The DNA of the CDR3 is TGCGCCAGCAGCTCAACGACAGGGAAGAAGGAAAAACTGTTTTTT. This gives the protein CASSSTTGKKEKLFF. The rearrangement joins TRBV5-1 to TRBJ1-4, with 7 bases aligning to TRBD1. The ends lost 3 bases at V and 8 bases at J; junction bases unmatched: 10. The germline V gene has CDR1 SGHRS and CDR2 YFSETQ. The CDR3 length is 15 residues.

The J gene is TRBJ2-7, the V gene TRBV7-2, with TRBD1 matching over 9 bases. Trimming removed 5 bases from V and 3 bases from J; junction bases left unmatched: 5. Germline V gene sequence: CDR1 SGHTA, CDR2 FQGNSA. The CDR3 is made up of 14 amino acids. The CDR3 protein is CASSLGQGFYEQYF. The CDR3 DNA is TGTGCCAGCAGCCTGGGACAGGGATTCTACGAGCAGTACTTC.

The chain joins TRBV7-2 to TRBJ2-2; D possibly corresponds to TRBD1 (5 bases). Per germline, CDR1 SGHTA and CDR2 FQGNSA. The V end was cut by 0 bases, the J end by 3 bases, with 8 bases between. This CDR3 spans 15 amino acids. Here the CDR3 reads CASSLAGQYTGELFF. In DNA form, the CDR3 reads TGTGCCAGCAGCTTAGCGGGGCAGTACACCGGGGAGCTGTTTTTT.

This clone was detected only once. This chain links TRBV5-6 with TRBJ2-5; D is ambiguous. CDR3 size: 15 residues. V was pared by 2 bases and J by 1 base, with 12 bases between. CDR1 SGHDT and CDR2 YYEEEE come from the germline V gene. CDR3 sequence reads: CASSFQTFSQETQYF. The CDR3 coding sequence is TGTGCCAGCAGCTTCCAGACATTTTCCCAAGAGACCCAGTACTTC.